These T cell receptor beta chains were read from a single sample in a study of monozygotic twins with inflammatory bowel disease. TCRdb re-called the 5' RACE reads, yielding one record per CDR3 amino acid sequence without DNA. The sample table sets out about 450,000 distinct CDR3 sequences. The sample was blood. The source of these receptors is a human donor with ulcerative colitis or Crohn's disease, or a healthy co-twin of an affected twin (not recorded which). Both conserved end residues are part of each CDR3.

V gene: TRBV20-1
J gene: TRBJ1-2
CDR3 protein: CSARAAGAAYGYTF

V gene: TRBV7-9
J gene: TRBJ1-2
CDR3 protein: CASSLGTPNYGYTF

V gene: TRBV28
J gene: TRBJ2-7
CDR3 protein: CASSDLGDSSSSYEQYF

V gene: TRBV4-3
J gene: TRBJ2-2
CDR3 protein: CASSQDSKTGNTGELFF

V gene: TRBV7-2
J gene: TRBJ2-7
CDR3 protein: CASSKGQATLYEQYF

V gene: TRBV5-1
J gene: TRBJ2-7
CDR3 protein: CASSPGQNIYSYEQYF

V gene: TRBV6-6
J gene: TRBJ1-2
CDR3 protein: CASKEVDYGYTF

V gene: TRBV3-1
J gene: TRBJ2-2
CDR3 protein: CASSQMLNTGELFF

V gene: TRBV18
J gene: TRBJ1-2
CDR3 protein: CASSPGTGSYGYTF

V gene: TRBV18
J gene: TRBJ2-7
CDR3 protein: CASSPARGQNYEQYF

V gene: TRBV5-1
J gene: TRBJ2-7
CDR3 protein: CASSLNPSLSYEQYF

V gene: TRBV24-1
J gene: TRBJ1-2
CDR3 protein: CATSDRDLRGYTF

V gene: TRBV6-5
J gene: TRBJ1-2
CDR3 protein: CASTEGRYGYTF

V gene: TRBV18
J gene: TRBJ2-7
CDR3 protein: CASSYRSGLDRTYEQYF

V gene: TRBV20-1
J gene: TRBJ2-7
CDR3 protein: CSANIPGTYEQYF